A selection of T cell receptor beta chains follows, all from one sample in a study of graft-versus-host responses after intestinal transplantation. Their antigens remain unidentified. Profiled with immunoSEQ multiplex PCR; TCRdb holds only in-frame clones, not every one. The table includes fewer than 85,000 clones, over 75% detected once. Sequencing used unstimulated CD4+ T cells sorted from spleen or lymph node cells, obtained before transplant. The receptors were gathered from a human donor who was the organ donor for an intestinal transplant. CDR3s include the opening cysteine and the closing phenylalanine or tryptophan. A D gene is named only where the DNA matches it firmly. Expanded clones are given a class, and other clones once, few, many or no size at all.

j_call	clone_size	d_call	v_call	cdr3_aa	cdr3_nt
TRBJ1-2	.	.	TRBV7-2	CASSLAMGANYGYTF	TGTGCCAGCAGCTTAGCGATGGGGGCCAACTATGGCTACACCTTC
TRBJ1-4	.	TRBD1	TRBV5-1	CASSLLGTENEKLFF	TGCGCCAGCAGCTTGTTGGGGACAGAAAATGAAAAACTGTTTTTT
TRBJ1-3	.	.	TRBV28	CASVWSRSSGNTIYF	TGTGCCAGCGTTTGGAGTAGGAGCTCTGGAAACACCATATATTTT
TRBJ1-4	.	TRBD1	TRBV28	CASSLPDRGNEKLFF	TGTGCCAGCAGTTTGCCAGACAGGGGTAATGAAAAACTGTTTTTT
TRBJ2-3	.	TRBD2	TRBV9	CASSFPLAGGPTDTQYF	TGTGCCAGCAGCTTCCCACTAGCGGGGGGACCCACAGATACGCAGTATTTT
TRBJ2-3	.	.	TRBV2	CASSSDRSDTQYF	TGTGCCAGCAGTAGCGATCGATCAGATACGCAGTATTTT
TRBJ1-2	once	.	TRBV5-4	CASSLEVIQGFYGYTF	TGTGCCAGCAGCTTGGAAGTAATACAGGGTTTCTATGGCTACACCTTC
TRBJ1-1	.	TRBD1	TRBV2	CASSRDSGIGNTEAFF	TGTGCCAGCAGCCGGGACAGTGGGATCGGGAACACTGAAGCTTTCTTT
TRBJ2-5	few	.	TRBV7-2	CASSLSLEETQYF	TGTGCCAGCAGCTTAAGCCTAGAAGAGACCCAGTACTTC
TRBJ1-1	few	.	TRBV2	CASTFGTFRQGAFF	TGTGCCAGCACCTTCGGGACTTTCCGTCAAGGGGCTTTCTTT
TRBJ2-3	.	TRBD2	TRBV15	CATSRGTSGGAVGTDTQYF	TGTGCCACCAGCAGAGGGACTAGCGGGGGCGCGGTAGGCACAGATACGCAGTATTTT
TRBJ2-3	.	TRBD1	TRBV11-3	CASSVGTGSTDTQYF	TGTGCCAGCAGCGTGGGGACAGGGAGCACAGATACGCAGTATTTT
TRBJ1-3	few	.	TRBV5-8	CASLETANRNTIYF	TGTGCCAGCCTCGAAACCGCGAATAGAAACACCATATATTTT
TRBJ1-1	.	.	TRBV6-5	CASRDTGNTEAFF	TGTGCCAGCAGGGATACAGGGAACACTGAAGCTTTCTTT
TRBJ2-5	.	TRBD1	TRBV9	CASSVEGAVNLETQYF	TGTGCCAGCAGCGTAGAGGGGGCAGTTAACCTAGAGACCCAGTACTTC
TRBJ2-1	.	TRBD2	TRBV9	CASSVDPTSGIKNEQFF	TGTGCCAGCAGCGTAGATCCGACTAGCGGGATAAAAAATGAGCAGTTCTTC
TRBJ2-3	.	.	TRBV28	CASSPGTLTSTDTQYF	TGTGCCAGCAGTCCCGGGACATTAACTAGCACAGATACGCAGTATTTT
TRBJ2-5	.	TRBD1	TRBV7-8	CASSRQLLGQGYQETQYF	TGTGCCAGCAGCCGCCAGCTCTTGGGACAGGGGTACCAAGAGACCCAGTACTTC
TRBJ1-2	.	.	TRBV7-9	CASSPREGWGYTF	TGTGCCAGCAGCCCACGGGAGGGTTGGGGCTACACCTTC
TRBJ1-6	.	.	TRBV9	CASQGGGSPLHF	TGTGCCAGCCAGGGAGGAGGTTCACCCCTCCACTTT
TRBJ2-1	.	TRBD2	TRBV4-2	CASSQPGLAGGLAIEQFF	TGTGCCAGCAGCCAACCTGGACTAGCGGGGGGGTTGGCTATTGAGCAGTTCTTC
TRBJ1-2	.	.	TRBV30	CAWSGRDGYTF	TGTGCCTGGAGTGGCAGGGATGGCTACACCTTC
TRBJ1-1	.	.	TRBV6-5	CASSYEQTGEAFF	TGTGCCAGCAGTTACGAGCAGACTGGGGAAGCTTTCTTT
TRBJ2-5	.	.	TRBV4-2	CASSDIVGTQYF	TGTGCCAGCAGCGACATCGTTGGGACCCAGTACTTC
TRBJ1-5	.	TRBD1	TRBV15	CATSQGDRRYQPQHF	TGTGCCACCAGCCAAGGGGACAGAAGGTACCAGCCCCAGCATTTT
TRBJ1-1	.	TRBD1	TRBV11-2	CASSNRGLNTEAFF	TGTGCCAGCAGCAACAGGGGCCTGAACACTGAAGCTTTCTTT